The next 15 T cell receptor beta chains were all read from a single sample in a study of T cell responses to AZD1222 COVID-19 vaccine. Assay used: immunoSEQ multiplex PCR; TCRdb lists only in-frame clones, some missing. The sample has some 140,000 clones, 70% to 90% seen once. The sample in question was peripheral blood, obtained on day 0 of AZD1222 vaccination. Receptors originate from an adult in good health.

The chain links TRBV25-1 to TRBJ2-4; 8 bases agree with TRBD2. Germline loops: CDR1 MGHDK, CDR2 SYGVNS. The CDR3 covers 18 residues. J was trimmed by 0 bases and V by 4 bases; bases with no gene match: 11. The CDR3 protein is CASSAREGLGVAKNIQYF. CDR3 nucleotide sequence: TGTGCCAGCAGTGCCCGGGAGGGCCTAGGGGTAGCCAAAAACATTCAGTACTTC.

The V gene is TRBV2, the J gene TRBJ1-3, with D possibly matching TRBD1 (5 bases). V shed 7 bases and J shed 0 bases, with 10 bases lying between them. The V gene's germline CDR1 is SNHLY and CDR2 FYNNEI. This CDR3 spans 14 amino acids. The CDR3 nucleotides read TGTGCCAGCACCGGAGGGGTCTCTGGAAACACCATATATTTT. This sequence encodes CASTGGVSGNTIYF.

The V and J genes are TRBV18 and TRBJ1-5, with D perhaps TRBD1 (5 bases). The length of the CDR3 is 15 residues. Trimming took 0 bases from V and 7 from J, leaving 13 bases between them. CDR1 is KGHSH and CDR2 is LQKENI in the germline V gene. As DNA, the CDR3 is TGTGCCAGCTCACCACCTGGGGGGAGCGGGCAGCCCCAGCATTTT. Amino acids: CASSPPGGSGQPQHF.

This rearrangement joins TRBV19 to TRBJ1-6; D may be TRBD1 (6 bases). The CDR3 totals 17 residues. V dropped 4 bases and J dropped 5 bases, with 18 bases sitting between them. Germline V gene lookup returns CDR1 LNHDA and CDR2 SQIVND (reference sequence). CDR3 residues: CASSKGGTQHNNSPLHF. The CDR3 nucleotides read TGTGCCAGTAGTAAAGGAGGGACACAACATAATAATTCACCCCTCCACTTT.

The chain has TRBV5-1 and TRBJ2-5; 12 positions agree with TRBD2. CDR1 is SGHRS and CDR2 is YFSETQ in the germline V gene. Unmatched junction bases numbered 10, after V lost 5 bases and J lost 5 bases. CDR3 length equals 16 residues. The CDR3 sequence is CASSTLAGGAGETQYF. CDR3 nucleotide sequence: TGCGCCAGCAGTACGCTAGCGGGGGGGGCCGGGGAGACCCAGTACTTC.

The chain joins TRBV5-1 to TRBJ2-1; 10 bases map to TRBD2. V was pared by 0 bases and J by 9 bases, with 9 bases of the junction left unmatched. The CDR3 runs 16 residues. Germline lookup yields CDR1 SGHRS and CDR2 YFSETQ. The CDR3 sequence: CASSLGASGRGVEQFF. CDR3 sequence (DNA): TGCGCCAGCAGCTTGGGGGCTAGCGGGAGAGGAGTTGAGCAGTTCTTC.

The chain combines TRBV7-2 with TRBJ2-5; 7 positions match TRBD2. The CDR3 contains 11 residues. Germline lookup yields CDR1 SGHTA and CDR2 FQGNSA. The trim removed 4 bases at V and 9 bases at J, leaving 2 bases unmatched. The CDR3 nucleotides read TGTGCCAGCAGCTCGGGGAGGGCCCAGTACTTC. Amino acid sequence: CASSSGRAQYF.

This chain joins TRBV27 and TRBJ1-6; D is possibly TRBD1 (5 bases). The V and J ends lost 6 bases and 9 bases respectively, with 18 bases between them. The V gene's germline CDR1 is MNHEY and CDR2 SMNVEV (reference sequence). The CDR3 loop spans 15 amino acids. CDR3 residues: CASSPSRTSGSPLHF. As DNA, the CDR3 is TGTGCCAGCAGCCCTTCGAGGACAAGCGGTTCACCCCTCCACTTT.

The chain combines TRBV9 with TRBJ1-5, with 7 bases fitting TRBD1. The V gene's germline CDR1 is SGDLS and CDR2 YYNGEE. Unmatched junction bases numbered 2, after V lost 3 bases and J lost 2 bases. The CDR3 is 14 amino acids. The DNA of the CDR3 is TGTGCCAGCAGCGCCGACAGGGGCAATCAGCCCCAGCATTTT. Translating gives CASSADRGNQPQHF.

The chain joins TRBV28 to TRBJ1-1; D remains unclear. Germline-derived CDR1 and CDR2 are MDHEN and SYDVKM. The V end was cut by 8 bases, the J end by 11 bases, with 12 bases between. The CDR3 loop spans 10 amino acids. In DNA, the CDR3 is TGTGCCAGCGCCGGGGTTGGGGCTTTCTTT. It translates to CASAGVGAFF.

This sequence joins TRBV15 and TRBJ1-1, with a weak D call TRBD1 (5 bases). Germline V CDR1 and CDR2: LNHNV, YYDKDF (reference sequence). V was shortened by 0 bases and J by 5 bases, with 10 bases between the two germline ends. There are 14 residues in the CDR3. CDR3 sequence (DNA): TGTGCCACCAGCAGAGATTTGGGGGAGACTGAAGCTTTCTTT. This gives the protein CATSRDLGETEAFF.

CDR3 DNA: TGTGCCGGCGGGGGTACCCTCAATGAGCAGTTCTTC. This encodes CAGGGTLNEQFF. The V and J genes are TRBV5-5 and TRBJ2-1; TRBD2 aligns across 7 bases. Germline loops: CDR1 SGHKS, CDR2 YYEKEE (reference sequence). The CDR3 has 12 amino acids. The trim removed 10 bases at V and 6 bases at J, leaving 7 bases unmatched.

The rearrangement uses TRBV18 and TRBJ1-1; D remains unclear. The CDR3 extends over 13 amino acids. The germline V and J ends were trimmed by 1 base and 6 bases, with 9 bases remaining between them. Germline V gene lookup returns CDR1 KGHSH and CDR2 LQKENI. The CDR3 bases are TGTGCCAGCTCACCACTAGGTAGCCCTGAAGCTTTCTTT. Its translation is CASSPLGSPEAFF.

The V and J genes are TRBV27 and TRBJ1-2, with a weak D call TRBD1 (5 bases). V dropped 6 bases and J dropped 4 bases, with 15 bases sitting between them. Germline CDR1 is MNHEY and CDR2 is SMNVEV (reference sequence). The CDR3 is made up of 14 amino acids. The DNA of the CDR3 is TGTGCCAGCAGACCGGGACCAGTAGGCTATGGCTACACCTTC. Protein product: CASRPGPVGYGYTF.

The chain has TRBV7-2 and TRBJ2-1, with a weak D call TRBD2 (5 bases). The CDR3 contains 17 residues. CDR1 and CDR2 (germline): SGHTA, FQGNSA. The V and J ends lost 1 base and 0 bases respectively, with 13 bases between them. The CDR3 DNA reads TGTGCCAGCAGCTTAGGGAGGTTGCTGAGCTCCTACAATGAGCAGTTCTTC. This sequence encodes CASSLGRLLSSYNEQFF.